One and the same sample provided the 29 T cell receptor beta chains below, sequenced in a study of T-cell memory formation after mild COVID-19. TCRdb re-called the 5' RACE reads through MiXCR, storing one row per CDR3 protein. The table has 350,000 to 450,000 distinct CDR3 sequences, 20% seen once. Sequencing was done on a sample of PBMCs or a T cell subset sorted from them (not recorded which). The receptors here all came from an adult woman who had mild COVID-19 (a few samples of this study predate the infection). Cell type and time point are not known.

This chain uses TRBV12-3 or TRBV12-4 with TRBJ2-3; D call uncertain. CDR3 length equals 15 residues. V dropped 6 bases and J dropped 1 base, with 14 bases sitting between them. The CDR3 DNA follows: TGTGCCAGCAGCCTGCTCGGACCCCGCACAGATACGCAGTATTTT. As protein: CASSLLGPRTDTQYF.

In its sample, this clonotype was seen a few times. The rearrangement joins TRBV4-2 to TRBJ1-2; the D gene is possibly TRBD1 (6 bases). Trimming took 0 bases from V and 4 from J, leaving 18 bases between them. This CDR3 region has 17 residues. Germline CDR1 and CDR2: LGHNA and YNFKEQ. CDR3 in amino acids: CASSQEGATRKGYGYTF. The CDR3 nucleotides are TGTGCCAGCAGCCAAGAGGGGGCGACAAGGAAGGGCTATGGCTACACCTTC.

V is TRBV24-1 and J is TRBJ2-1, with 14 bases identical to TRBD2. The CDR3 has 20 amino acids. The germline V gene encodes CDR1 KGHDR and CDR2 SFDVKD. Trimming removed 2 bases from V and 7 bases from J; junction bases left unmatched: 15. The CDR3 coding sequence is TGTGCCACCAGTGATTCACAAGGGACTAGCGGGAGAGGGGCGCTAAATGAGCAGTTCTTC. It translates to CATSDSQGTSGRGALNEQFF.

The chain links TRBV9 to TRBJ2-3; 14 positions match TRBD2. This CDR3 is 18 amino acids long. Germline V lookup: CDR1 SGDLS, CDR2 YYNGEE. With V trimmed by 4 bases and J by 0 bases, 7 bases remained unmatched. CDR3 loop: CASSPRTSGGLSTDTQYF. The CDR3 nucleotides are TGTGCCAGCAGCCCCCGGACTAGCGGGGGGCTTAGCACAGATACGCAGTATTTT. Combining the CDR3 with reference TRBV9 and TRBJ2-3 gives the whole variable domain DSGVTQTPKHLITATGQRVTLRCSPRSGDLSVYWYQQSLDQGLQFLIQYYNGEERAKGNILERFSAQQFPDLHSELNLSSLELGDSALYFCASSPRTSGGLSTDTQYFGPGTRLTVL.

The rearrangement links TRBV7-6 to TRBJ2-1; D remains unclear. CDR3 length: 15 residues. The V end lost 5 bases, the J end lost 1 base, and 12 bases lay between the germline ends. CDR1 is SGHVS, CDR2 FNYEAQ, per germline. Written as DNA, the CDR3 is TGTGCCAGCAGCCCAGAAGAGGTTTCCTACAATGAGCAGTTCTTC. The encoded protein is CASSPEEVSYNEQFF. Supplemented by reference TRBV7-6 and TRBJ2-1, the full variable domain reads GAGVSQSPRYKVTKRGQDVALRCDPISGHVSLYWYRQALGQGPEFLTYFNYEAQQDKSGLPNDRFSAERPEGSISTLTIQRTEQRDSAMYRCASSPEEVSYNEQFFGPGTRLTVL.

The chain employs TRBV12-3 or TRBV12-4 and TRBJ1-5; D gene unclear. The CDR3 runs 13 residues. Trimming left V 2 bases short and J 5 bases short, with 7 bases between. The CDR3 loop reads CASSLFVDQPQHF. CDR3 nucleotides: TGTGCCAGCAGTTTATTCGTAGATCAGCCCCAGCATTTT.

J is TRBJ2-2 and V is TRBV29-1; a possible D gene is TRBD2 (6 bases). In germline, CDR1 is SQVTM, CDR2 ANQGSEA. The CDR3 has 14 amino acids. Trimming left V 6 bases short and J 1 base short, with 12 bases between. The chain's CDR3 is CSVEDYKNTGELFF. The CDR3 nucleotides are TGCAGCGTAGAGGACTATAAGAACACCGGGGAGCTGTTTTTT.

The CDR3 is CSVGTGGTEAFF. The CDR3 DNA reads as TGCAGCGTTGGGACAGGGGGCACTGAAGCTTTCTTT. The chain combines TRBV29-1 with TRBJ1-1; 10 positions agree with TRBD1. Germline CDR1 SQVTM, CDR2 ANQGSEA. V lost 4 bases, J lost 4 bases, and 0 bases stayed unmatched. CDR3 length equals 12 residues.

This clonotype was seen ten or more times. V and J are TRBV9 and TRBJ2-1, with D possibly being TRBD2 (5 bases). Germline loops: CDR1 SGDLS, CDR2 YYNGEE. V was cut by 4 bases and J by 3 bases, with 11 bases left in between. The CDR3 is 14 amino acids. CDR3 nucleotide sequence: TGTGCCAGCAGCCCGGGGATACTCTACAATGAGCAGTTCTTC. Translation: CASSPGILYNEQFF.

This clonotype has only a few counts. The chain links TRBV12-3 or TRBV12-4 to TRBJ1-4; tentative D call: TRBD1 (6 bases). The CDR3 covers 15 residues. Trimming pared 1 base from V and 7 bases from J, leaving 13 bases between. CDR3 region: CASSLEGQLTEKLFF. The CDR3 nucleotides are TGTGCCAGCAGTTTAGAGGGACAACTCACTGAAAAACTGTTTTTT.

The rearrangement uses TRBV7-2 and TRBJ1-1; D remains unclear. Germline CDR1 SGHTA, CDR2 FQGNSA. V was cut by 1 base and J by 0 bases, with 15 bases left in between. CDR3 length: 17 residues. CDR3 DNA sequence: TGTGCCAGCAGCTTAGATGCTGCAGCCCTCATGAACACTGAAGCTTTCTTT. It codes for CASSLDAAALMNTEAFF.

This clonotype was seen more than once but under ten times. The chain carries TRBV7-9 and TRBJ1-3; possible D gene TRBD1, 5 bases. With 3 bases removed from V and 1 base from J, the gap between germline ends came to 13 bases. Germline V gene data show CDR1 as SEHNR and CDR2 as FQNEAQ (reference sequence). The CDR3 sequence is 16 residues long. Here the CDR3 DNA reads TGTGCCAGCAGCTTCCCCGGGGGAGAGTCTGGAAACACCATATATTTT. Translated: CASSFPGGESGNTIYF. The whole variable domain, filled in from reference TRBV7-9 and TRBJ1-3, reads DTGVSQNPRHKITKRGQNVTFRCDPISEHNRLYWYRQTLGQGPEFLTYFQNEAQLEKSRLLSDRFSAERPKGSFSTLEIQRTEQGDSAMYLCASSFPGGESGNTIYFGEGSWLTVV.

The rearrangement uses TRBV30 and TRBJ2-7; perhaps TRBD1 as D (6 bases). Germline V gene sequence: CDR1 GTSNPN, CDR2 SVGIG (reference sequence). This CDR3 has 13 amino acids. Trimming stripped 2 bases from V and 2 bases from J, with 10 bases between. DNA of the CDR3: TGTGCCTGGAGTAGGGGACAAGCCTACGAGCAGTACTTC. This encodes CAWSRGQAYEQYF.

This clonotype showed up just a few times. This rearrangement joins TRBV7-9 to TRBJ1-6, with D maybe TRBD1 (6 bases). Per germline, CDR1 SEHNR and CDR2 FQNEAQ (reference sequence). The V end was cut by 5 bases, the J end by 6 bases, with 11 bases between. The length of the CDR3 is 14 residues. CDR3 DNA sequence: TGTGCCAGCAGCCCGGGGACATCTAATTCACCCCTCCACTTT. This translates into CASSPGTSNSPLHF.

This chain connects TRBV7-3 to TRBJ1-1; D gene uncertain. Germline loops: CDR1 SGHTA, CDR2 FQGTGA. The CDR3 spans 17 residues. V lost 2 bases, J lost 0 bases, and 16 bases lay in between. The CDR3, as DNA: TGTGCCAGCAGCTTAGCAGGAAGGGAGGGCATGAACACTGAAGCTTTCTTT. The encoded protein is CASSLAGREGMNTEAFF. Full variable domain (rest looked up from reference TRBV7-3 and TRBJ1-1): GAGVSQTPSNKVTEKGKYVELRCDPISGHTALYWYRQSLGQGPEFLIYFQGTGAADDSGLPNDRFFAVRPEGSVSTLKIQRTERGDSAVYLCASSLAGREGMNTEAFFGQGTRLTVV.

The chain couples TRBV7-8 to TRBJ1-5; D unclear. CDR3 length: 16 amino acids. The V end lost 4 bases, the J end lost 0 bases, and 13 bases lay between the germline ends. Germline V CDR1 and CDR2: SGHVS, FQNEAQ. As DNA, the CDR3 is TGTGCCAGCAGCTCACGAACAGTCCCTAGCAATCAGCCCCAGCATTTT. As protein: CASSSRTVPSNQPQHF.

This clonotype showed up just once. J is TRBJ2-1 and V is TRBV20-1; no reliable D call. V was pared by 1 base and J by 0 bases, with 10 bases between. The CDR3 loop spans 15 amino acids. CDR1 is DFQATT, CDR2 SNEGSKA, per germline (reference sequence). The CDR3: CSARVVESSYNEQFF. CDR3 nucleotides: TGCAGTGCTAGAGTGGTGGAGAGCTCCTACAATGAGCAGTTCTTC.

This clonotype was observed a handful of times. This chain joins TRBV12-3 or TRBV12-4 and TRBJ2-1; D may be TRBD2 (6 bases). Between the trimmed V and J ends, which lost 4 bases and 5 bases, there was a span of 9 bases. The CDR3 consists of 13 residues. The CDR3 DNA reads TGTGCCAGCAGTTCGGGGGTCCACAATGAGCAGTTCTTC. It specifies CASSSGVHNEQFF.

This chain joins TRBV27 and TRBJ2-4; D perhaps matches TRBD2 (6 bases). The V end lost 3 bases, the J end lost 0 bases, and 12 bases lay between the germline ends. Germline loops: CDR1 MNHEY, CDR2 SMNVEV (reference sequence). The CDR3 loop spans 16 amino acids. The CDR3 region has the DNA TGTGCCAGCAGTTTCGGAGGGTCCCTAGCCAAAAACATTCAGTACTTC. This gives the protein CASSFGGSLAKNIQYF.

The chain is built from TRBV12-3 or TRBV12-4 and TRBJ2-7; 9 bases align to TRBD2. The CDR3 loop spans 15 amino acids. V dropped 3 bases and J dropped 2; count of bases not matched to a gene: 5. This CDR3 is CASSFGGRAAYEQYF. The DNA for the CDR3 is TGTGCCAGCAGTTTCGGCGGGAGGGCCGCCTACGAGCAGTACTTC.

The V and J genes are TRBV11-2 and TRBJ2-3; D possibly corresponds to TRBD2 (6 bases). The CDR3 extends over 12 amino acids. The V gene's germline CDR1 is SGHAT and CDR2 FQNNGV. The germline V and J ends were trimmed by 8 bases and 6 bases, with 12 bases remaining between them. As DNA, the CDR3 is TGTGCCAGCCTCAGACGGGAGGATACGCAGTATTTT. It translates to CASLRREDTQYF.

The chain joins TRBV29-1 to TRBJ2-1; tentatively, D is TRBD2 (5 bases). CDR3 length: 13 amino acids. The V gene's germline CDR1 is SQVTM and CDR2 ANQGSEA. Trimming took off 0 bases at V and 7 bases at J, with 10 bases between the two ends. DNA for the CDR3: TGCAGCGTTGAAGAAGCGGTACCGAATGAGCAGTTCTTC. Translating gives CSVEEAVPNEQFF.

The chain is built from TRBV9 and TRBJ2-3; 8 nucleotides agree with TRBD2. With 0 bases clipped from V and 0 bases from J, the junction kept 6 bases outside the gene matches. This CDR3 spans 17 amino acids. Germline lookup yields CDR1 SGDLS and CDR2 YYNGEE. Here the CDR3 DNA reads TGTGCCAGCAGCGTAGATGCGGGAGGTTTGAGCACAGATACGCAGTATTTT. Amino acid sequence: CASSVDAGGLSTDTQYF.

This rearrangement joins TRBV7-9 to TRBJ2-2, with D uncertain. The CDR3 extends over 13 amino acids. V was pared by 3 bases and J by 7 bases, with 9 bases between. The germline gives CDR1 SEHNR, CDR2 FQNEAQ (reference sequence). The DNA for the CDR3 is TGTGCCAGCAGCTTCAGGTGGAGCGGGGAGCTGTTTTTT. Its translation: CASSFRWSGELFF.

This clonotype was counted many times. This rearrangement joins TRBV7-9 to TRBJ1-1; maybe TRBD1 (6 bases). Per the germline V gene, CDR1 is SEHNR and CDR2 is FQNEAQ (reference sequence). Trimming stripped 6 bases from V and 4 bases from J, with 21 bases between. The CDR3 extends over 16 amino acids. The CDR3 nucleotides read TGTGCCAGCAGACCCGGGACACGAAGAGAGTTCACTGAAGCTTTCTTT. Protein sequence: CASRPGTRREFTEAFF.

The table lists this clonotype with a few counts. This rearrangement joins TRBV7-9 to TRBJ2-1; 7 nucleotides agree with TRBD2. This CDR3 is built from 14 residues. The junction had 5 bases not matched to a gene; V was cut back by 4 bases and J by 5 bases. Germline V gene sequence: CDR1 SEHNR, CDR2 FQNEAQ (reference sequence). The DNA of the CDR3 is TGTGCCAGCAGCTCAGGGAGGGGAGACAATGAGCAGTTCTTC. It codes for CASSSGRGDNEQFF.

This clonotype occurred a few times. The rearrangement joins TRBV7-2 to TRBJ2-2; D is unresolved. Between the trimmed V and J ends, which lost 1 base and 8 bases, there was a span of 11 bases. The CDR3 sequence is 14 residues long. Germline CDR1 reads SGHTA; CDR2 reads FQGNSA. The CDR3 DNA is TGTGCCAGCAGCTTAGGATTATTGACTGGGGAGCTGTTTTTT. Translating it yields CASSLGLLTGELFF.

J is TRBJ2-3 and V is TRBV2; no reliable D call. This CDR3 comprises 15 residues. V was shortened by 3 bases and J by 0 bases, with 10 bases between the two germline ends. The germline V gene encodes CDR1 SNHLY and CDR2 FYNNEI. CDR3 coding DNA: TGTGCCAGCAGTGATTGGGCGCCGAGCACAGATACGCAGTATTTT. Translation: CASSDWAPSTDTQYF.

Only a few counts were recorded for this clonotype. The CDR3 protein is CASSRIVSEQYF. The CDR3, as DNA: TGTGCCAGCAGCCGCATTGTTTCCGAGCAGTACTTC. This chain uses TRBV7-6 with TRBJ2-7; D is undetermined. V was clipped by 5 bases and J by 6 bases, with 11 bases between them. Germline V gene sequence: CDR1 SGHVS, CDR2 FNYEAQ. This CDR3 is built from 12 residues.